The T cell receptor (beta chain) under discussion was sequenced for a study of OX40 agonist ivuxolimab in advanced cancers. Clones were read by immunoSEQ multiplex PCR, and TCRdb kept only the in-frame ones, dropping some. The data show some 32,000 clones, 84% seen once. Trimming at V came to 4 bases and at J to 6 bases, leaving 14 bases not matched to a gene. Germline CDR1 SGHRS, CDR2 YFSETQ. The CDR3 contains 18 residues. This chain connects TRBV5-1 to TRBJ2-2, with TRBD2 identical over 11 bases. The receptor comes from an adult with an advanced solid tumor such as melanoma, head and neck, liver or kidney cancer. The sample consisted of CD4+ or CD8+ T cells sorted from blood, taken in a trial of the OX40 agonist ivuxolimab. The CDR3 spells CASSAGTSGLGGAGELFF. The CDR3 DNA sequence: TGCGCCAGCAGCGCCGGGACTAGCGGCCTCGGAGGCGCCGGGGAGCTGTTTTTT. Full variable domain (outside the CDR3, taken from reference TRBV5-1 and TRBJ2-2): KAGVTQTPRYLIKTRGQQVTLSCSPISGHRSVSWYQQTPGQGLQFLFEYFSETQRNKGNFPGRFSGRQFSNSRSEMNVSTLELGDSALYLCASSAGTSGLGGAGELFFGEGSRLTVL.